The 5 T cell receptor beta chains below were found in one sample sequenced in a study of Graves' ophthalmopathy and Graves' hyperthyroidism. Investigators amplified TCR beta CDR3 regions from RNA transcripts. An initial RT-PCR round employing HTBI primers preceded a second-round multiplex PCR. TCRdb ran MiXCR on the multiplex PCR reads and lists one entry per CDR3 protein. Here the sample spans more than 300,000 distinct CDR3 sequences, about 16% being singletons. The sequencing input was peripheral blood. The receptors stem from a woman aged 18-30 years with stable Graves' hyperthyroidism.

This clonotype has ten or more counts. The chain employs TRBV3-1 and TRBJ1-1; D remains unclear. Germline V gene lookup returns CDR1 LGHDT and CDR2 YNNKEL (reference sequence). Trimming removed 5 bases at V and 3 bases at J, with 7 bases between. There are 12 residues in the CDR3. Here the CDR3 reads CASSRWDTEAFF. CDR3 nucleotide sequence: TGTGCCAGCAGCAGGTGGGACACTGAAGCTTTCTTT.

This clonotype was counted many times. The chain links TRBV19 to TRBJ1-6; D call uncertain. This CDR3 has 15 amino acids. Germline-derived CDR1 and CDR2 are LNHDA and SQIVND (reference sequence). Trimming shortened V by 3 bases and J by 3 bases, and 9 bases separated the two germline ends. The CDR3 reads CASSIEGFYNSPLHF. The CDR3 nucleotides are TGTGCCAGTAGTATCGAGGGTTTCTATAATTCACCCCTCCACTTT. Complete variable domain (other parts from reference TRBV19 and TRBJ1-6): DGGITQSPKYLFRKEGQNVTLSCEQNLNHDAMYWYRQDPGQGLRLIYYSQIVNDFQKGDIAEGYSVSREKKESFPLTVTSAQKNPTAFYLCASSIEGFYNSPLHFGNGTRLTVT.

This clonotype was counted ten times or more. V is TRBV10-3 and J is TRBJ1-1; D perhaps matches TRBD1 (5 bases). Germline assignment: CDR1 ENHRY and CDR2 SYGVKD. CDR3 size: 12 residues. Trimming left V 6 bases short and J 4 bases short, with 9 bases between. This chain's CDR3 is CAIRRDATEAFF. CDR3 coding DNA: TGTGCCATCAGGAGGGACGCCACTGAAGCTTTCTTT.

The table lists this clonotype with many counts. The rearrangement joins TRBV12-3 or TRBV12-4 to TRBJ1-6; D might be TRBD1 (5 bases). V was cut by 6 bases and J by 4 bases, with 10 bases left in between. The CDR3 runs to 14 residues. DNA for the CDR3: TGTGCCAGCAGGCAGGGACCTTATAATTCACCCCTCCACTTT. Its translation is CASRQGPYNSPLHF.

About this clonotype: A clone one base away is much larger, so this may be a read error. The chain links TRBV7-2 to TRBJ2-7; D unresolved. The CDR3 loop spans 12 amino acids. The V gene lost 5 bases and the J gene lost 5 bases, with 10 bases spanning the gap. Germline V CDR1 and CDR2: SGHTA, FQGNSA. CDR3: CASSLTANEQYV. CDR3 nucleotide sequence: TGTGCCAGCAGCCTAACTGCGAACGAGCAGTACGTC.